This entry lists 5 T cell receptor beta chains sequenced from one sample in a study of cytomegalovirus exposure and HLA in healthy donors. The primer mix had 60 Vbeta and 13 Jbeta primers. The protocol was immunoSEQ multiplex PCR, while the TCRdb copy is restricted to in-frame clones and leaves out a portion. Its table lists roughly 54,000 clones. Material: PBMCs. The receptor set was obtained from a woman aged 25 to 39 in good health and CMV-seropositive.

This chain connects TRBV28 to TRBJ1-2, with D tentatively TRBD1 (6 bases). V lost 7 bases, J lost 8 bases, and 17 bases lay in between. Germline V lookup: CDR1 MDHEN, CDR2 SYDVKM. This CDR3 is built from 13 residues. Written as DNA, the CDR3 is TGTGCCAGCACCCCGGACAGAGGACGGGGCTACACCTTC. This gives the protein CASTPDRGRGYTF.

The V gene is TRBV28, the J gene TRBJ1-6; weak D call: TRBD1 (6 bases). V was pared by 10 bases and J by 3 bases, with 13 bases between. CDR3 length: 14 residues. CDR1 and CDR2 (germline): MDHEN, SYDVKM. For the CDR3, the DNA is TGTGCCACACTGGACAGCGACTATAATTCACCCCTCCACTTT. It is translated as CATLDSDYNSPLHF. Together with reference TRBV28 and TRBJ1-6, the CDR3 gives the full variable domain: DVKVTQSSRYLVKRTGEKVFLECVQDMDHENMFWYRQDPGLGLRLIYFSYDVKMKEKGDIPEGYSVSREKKERFSLILESASTNQTSMYLCATLDSDYNSPLHFGNGTRLTVT.

CDR3 sequence (DNA): TGTGCCAGCAGCAGTACGGTGCCGGGGGAGCAGTACTTC. Its protein is CASSSTVPGEQYF. This chain uses TRBV28 with TRBJ2-7, with D possibly being TRBD2 (5 bases). Deletions cut 6 bases from V and 7 bases from J, with 16 bases between. Looked up from germline, CDR1 is MDHEN and CDR2 is SYDVKM. The CDR3 is made up of 13 amino acids. Looking up the rest from reference TRBV28 and TRBJ2-7 gives the full variable domain: DVKVTQSSRYLVKRTGEKVFLECVQDMDHENMFWYRQDPGLGLRLIYFSYDVKMKEKGDIPEGYSVSREKKERFSLILESASTNQTSMYLCASSSTVPGEQYFGPGTRLTVT.

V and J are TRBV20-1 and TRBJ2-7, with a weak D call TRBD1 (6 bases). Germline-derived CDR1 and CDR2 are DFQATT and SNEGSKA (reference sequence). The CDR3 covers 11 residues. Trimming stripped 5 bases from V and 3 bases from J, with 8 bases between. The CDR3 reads CSAQQGYEQYF. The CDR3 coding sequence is TGCAGTGCTCAACAGGGCTACGAGCAGTACTTC.

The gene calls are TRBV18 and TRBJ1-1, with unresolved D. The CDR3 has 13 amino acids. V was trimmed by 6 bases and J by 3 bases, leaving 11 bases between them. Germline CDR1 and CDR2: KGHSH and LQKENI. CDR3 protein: CASSPAGYTEAFF. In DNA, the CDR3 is TGTGCCAGCTCCCCGGCGGGCTACACTGAAGCTTTCTTT.